This entry concerns a single T cell receptor beta chain. Being one base from a much bigger clone, this may be a read error. CDR3 size: 15 residues. CDR1 and CDR2 from the germline V gene are DFQATT and SNEGSKA (reference sequence). RNA was extracted from bulk tissue without any cell sorting. The library came from three nested PCR rounds adapted from ARM-PCR protocols. TCRdb redid the calling of the multiplex PCR reads with MiXCR, one entry per CDR3 protein. The repertoire has 220,000 or so distinct CDR3 sequences, less than 80% of them found once; the top ten carry around 25%. This sample was taken from a study of tumor and adjacent non-tumor tissue in lung cancer. Study background: Each sample yielded about 4.17 million productive TCRbeta reads on average.

The V call is TRBV20-1, the J call TRBJ2-1; 13 nucleotides align to TRBD2. This TCR was recovered from a man aged 55-75 years with non-small cell lung cancer. The material sequenced was lung tumor tissue. CDR3 residues: CIATRLAGGYNEQFF. CDR3 bases: TGCATTGCTACGCGACTAGCGGGAGGATACAATGAGCAGTTCTTC.